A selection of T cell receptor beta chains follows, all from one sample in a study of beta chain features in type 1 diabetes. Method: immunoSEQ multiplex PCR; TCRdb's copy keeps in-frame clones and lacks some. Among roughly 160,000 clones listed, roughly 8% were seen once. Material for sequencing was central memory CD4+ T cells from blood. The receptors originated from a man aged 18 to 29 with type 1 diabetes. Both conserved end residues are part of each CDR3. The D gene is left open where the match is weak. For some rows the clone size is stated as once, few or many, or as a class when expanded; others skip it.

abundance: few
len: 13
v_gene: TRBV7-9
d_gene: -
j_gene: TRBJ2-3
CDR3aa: CASSLASTDTQYF
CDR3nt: TGTGCCAGCAGCTTAGCCAGTACAGATACGCAGTATTTT

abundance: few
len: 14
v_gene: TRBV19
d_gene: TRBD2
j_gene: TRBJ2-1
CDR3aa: CASRERGGLNEQFF
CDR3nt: TGTGCCAGTAGGGAGCGGGGGGGCCTCAATGAGCAGTTCTTC

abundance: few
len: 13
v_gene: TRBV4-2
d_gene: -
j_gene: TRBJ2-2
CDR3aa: CASSNKNTGELFF
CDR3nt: TGTGCCAGCAGTAACAAGAACACCGGGGAGCTGTTTTTT

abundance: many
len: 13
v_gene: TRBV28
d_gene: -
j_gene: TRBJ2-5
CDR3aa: CASEGGSSATQYF
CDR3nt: TGTGCCAGCGAGGGCGGTAGTTCCGCGACCCAGTACTTC

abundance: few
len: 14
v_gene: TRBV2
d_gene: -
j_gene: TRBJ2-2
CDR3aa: CASRVLQGPGELFF
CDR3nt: TGTGCCAGCAGGGTACTTCAGGGTCCCGGGGAGCTGTTTTTT

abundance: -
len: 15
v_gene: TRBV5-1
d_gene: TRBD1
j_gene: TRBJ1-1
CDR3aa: CASSLRTGYNTEAFF
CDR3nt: TGCGCCAGCAGCTTGAGGACAGGGTATAACACTGAAGCTTTCTTT

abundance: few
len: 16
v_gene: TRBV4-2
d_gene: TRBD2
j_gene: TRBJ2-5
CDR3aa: CASSQGGLAGWETQYF
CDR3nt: TGTGCCAGCAGCCAGGGCGGACTAGCGGGATGGGAGACCCAGTACTTC

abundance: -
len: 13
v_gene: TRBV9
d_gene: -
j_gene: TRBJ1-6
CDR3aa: CASRETELSPLHF
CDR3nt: TGTGCCAGCAGAGAGACAGAACTTTCACCCCTCCACTTT

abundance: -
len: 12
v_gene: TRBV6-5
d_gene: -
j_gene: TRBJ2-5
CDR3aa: CASKRGQETQYF
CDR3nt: TGTGCCAGCAAAAGGGGTCAAGAGACCCAGTACTTC

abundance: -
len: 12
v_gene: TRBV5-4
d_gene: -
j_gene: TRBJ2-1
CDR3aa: CASSLQGNEQFF
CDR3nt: TGTGCCAGCAGCTTGCAGGGCAATGAGCAGTTCTTC

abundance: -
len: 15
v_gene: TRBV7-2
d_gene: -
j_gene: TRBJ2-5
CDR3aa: CASSLKSTDQETQYF
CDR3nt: TGTGCCAGCAGCTTAAAATCAACAGACCAAGAGACCCAGTACTTC

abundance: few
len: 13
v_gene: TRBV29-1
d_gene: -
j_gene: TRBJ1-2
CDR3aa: CSVEADTNYGYTF
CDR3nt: TGCAGCGTTGAAGCGGACACCAACTATGGCTACACCTTC

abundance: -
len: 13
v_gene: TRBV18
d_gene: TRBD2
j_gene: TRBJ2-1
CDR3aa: CASSLAAYNEQFF
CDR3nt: TGTGCCAGCTCCCTAGCGGCCTACAATGAGCAGTTCTTC

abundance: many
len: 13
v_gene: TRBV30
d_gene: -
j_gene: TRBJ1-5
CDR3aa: CAWGADSNQPQHF
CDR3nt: TGTGCCTGGGGGGCGGATAGCAATCAGCCCCAGCATTTT

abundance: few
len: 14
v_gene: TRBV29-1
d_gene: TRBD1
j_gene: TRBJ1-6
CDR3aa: CSVGDSPYNSPLHF
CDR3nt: TGCAGCGTTGGGGACAGCCCCTATAATTCACCCCTCCACTTT

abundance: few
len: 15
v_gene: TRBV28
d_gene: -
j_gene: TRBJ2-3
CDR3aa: CASSDVGRSTDTQYF
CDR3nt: TGTGCCAGCAGCGACGTGGGGAGAAGCACAGATACGCAGTATTTT

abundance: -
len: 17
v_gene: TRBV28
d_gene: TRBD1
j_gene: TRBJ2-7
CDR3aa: CASTPAQGAYLHHEQYF
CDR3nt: TGTGCCAGCACCCCGGCCCAGGGGGCGTATCTTCACCACGAGCAGTACTTC

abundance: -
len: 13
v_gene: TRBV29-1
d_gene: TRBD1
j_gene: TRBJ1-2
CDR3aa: CSASLGQNYGYTF
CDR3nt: TGCAGCGCGAGCCTGGGACAGAACTATGGCTACACCTTC

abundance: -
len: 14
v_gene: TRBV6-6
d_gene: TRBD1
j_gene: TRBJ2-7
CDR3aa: CASNTGQGRNEQYF
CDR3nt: TGTGCCAGCAACACCGGACAGGGGCGGAACGAGCAGTACTTC

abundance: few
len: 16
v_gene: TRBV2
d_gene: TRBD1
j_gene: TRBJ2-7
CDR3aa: CASTSPGGDRGYEQYF
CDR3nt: TGTGCCAGCACCTCCCCGGGGGGGGACAGGGGCTACGAGCAGTACTTC

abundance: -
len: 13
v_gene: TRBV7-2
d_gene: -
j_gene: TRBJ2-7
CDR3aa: CASSRNGEGEQYF
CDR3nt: TGTGCCAGCAGCCGAAACGGAGAAGGTGAGCAGTACTTC

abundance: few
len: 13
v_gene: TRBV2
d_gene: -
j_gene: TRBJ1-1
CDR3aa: CASGPSRDTEAFF
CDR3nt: TGTGCCAGCGGCCCCAGCCGGGACACTGAAGCTTTCTTT

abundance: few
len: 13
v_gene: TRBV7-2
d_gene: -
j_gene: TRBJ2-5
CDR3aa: CASSLLGSETQYF
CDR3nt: TGTGCCAGCAGCTTATTGGGGAGCGAGACCCAGTACTTC

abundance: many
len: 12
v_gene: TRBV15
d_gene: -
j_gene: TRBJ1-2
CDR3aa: CATSRDQTSYTF
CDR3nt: TGTGCCACCAGCAGAGATCAGACTAGCTACACCTTC

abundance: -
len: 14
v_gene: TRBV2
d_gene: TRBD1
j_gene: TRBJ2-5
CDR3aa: CASSDTGGRETQYF
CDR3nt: TGTGCCAGCAGTGATACAGGGGGCCGAGAGACCCAGTACTTC

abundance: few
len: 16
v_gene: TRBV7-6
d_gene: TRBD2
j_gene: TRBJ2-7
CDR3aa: CASSRPASGRYGEQYF
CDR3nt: TGTGCCAGCAGCCGCCCGGCTAGCGGGAGGTATGGGGAGCAGTACTTC

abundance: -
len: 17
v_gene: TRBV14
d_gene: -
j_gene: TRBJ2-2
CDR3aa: CASSRQTGLRGTGELFF
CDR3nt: TGTGCCAGCAGCCGGCAAACCGGATTACGAGGAACCGGGGAGCTGTTTTTT

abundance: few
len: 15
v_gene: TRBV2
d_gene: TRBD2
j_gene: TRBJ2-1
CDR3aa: CASRLGGLEYNEQFF
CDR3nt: TGTGCCAGCAGACTAGGAGGACTAGAATACAATGAGCAGTTCTTC

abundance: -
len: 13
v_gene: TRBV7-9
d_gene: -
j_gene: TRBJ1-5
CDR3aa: CASSLGQRGPQHF
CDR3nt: TGTGCCAGCAGCTTAGGGCAGCGGGGGCCCCAGCATTTT

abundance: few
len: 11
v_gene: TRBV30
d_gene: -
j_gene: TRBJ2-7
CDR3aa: CAFQDRYEQYF
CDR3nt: TGTGCCTTTCAGGATAGATACGAGCAGTACTTC

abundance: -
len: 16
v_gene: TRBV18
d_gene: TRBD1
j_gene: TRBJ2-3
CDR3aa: CASSPLGQGASDTQYF
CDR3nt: TGTGCCAGCTCACCGCTCGGACAGGGGGCGTCAGATACGCAGTATTTT

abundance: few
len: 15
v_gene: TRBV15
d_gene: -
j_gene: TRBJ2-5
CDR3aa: CATSGQTGRGETQYF
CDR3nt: TGTGCCACCAGCGGACAAACAGGGAGAGGGGAGACCCAGTACTTC

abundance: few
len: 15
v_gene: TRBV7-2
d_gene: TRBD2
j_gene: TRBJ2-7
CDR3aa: CASSPLEREPYEQYF
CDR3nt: TGTGCCAGCAGCCCCCTCGAGCGGGAACCCTACGAGCAGTACTTC

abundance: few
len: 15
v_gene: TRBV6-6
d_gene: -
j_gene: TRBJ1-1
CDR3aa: CASSYQDPGNTEAFF
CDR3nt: TGTGCCAGCAGTTACCAAGATCCCGGGAACACTGAAGCTTTCTTT

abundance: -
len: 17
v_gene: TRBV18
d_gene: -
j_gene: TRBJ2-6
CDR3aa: CASSPYREISGANVLTF
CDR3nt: TGTGCCAGCTCACCATACCGGGAGATCTCTGGGGCCAACGTCCTGACTTTC

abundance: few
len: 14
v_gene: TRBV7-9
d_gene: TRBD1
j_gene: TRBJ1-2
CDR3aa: CASLGGTGMHGYTF
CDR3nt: TGTGCCAGCCTGGGCGGGACAGGGATGCATGGCTACACCTTC

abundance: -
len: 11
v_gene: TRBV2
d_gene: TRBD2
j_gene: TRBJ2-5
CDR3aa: CASNGGETQYF
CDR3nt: TGTGCCAGCAACGGGGGGGAGACCCAGTACTTC

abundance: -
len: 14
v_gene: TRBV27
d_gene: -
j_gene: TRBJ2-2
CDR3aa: CATHRQGSSGELFF
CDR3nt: TGTGCCACCCACCGTCAGGGTTCGTCCGGGGAGCTGTTTTTT

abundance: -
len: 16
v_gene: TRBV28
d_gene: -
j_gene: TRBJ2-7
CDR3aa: CASSTEGGGNSYEQYF
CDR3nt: TGTGCCAGCAGTACCGAAGGGGGAGGGAACTCCTACGAGCAGTACTTC

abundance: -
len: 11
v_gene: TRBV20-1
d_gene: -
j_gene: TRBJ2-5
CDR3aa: CSAVDLETQYF
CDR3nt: TGCAGTGCTGTGGACTTGGAGACCCAGTACTTC

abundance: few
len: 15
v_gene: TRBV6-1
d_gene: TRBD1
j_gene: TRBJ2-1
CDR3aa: CASSDGLQGAHEQFF
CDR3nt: TGTGCCAGCAGTGATGGTCTCCAGGGGGCTCATGAGCAGTTCTTC

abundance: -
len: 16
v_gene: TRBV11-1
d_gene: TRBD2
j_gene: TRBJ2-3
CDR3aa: CASSSPESRGTDTQYF
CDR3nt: TGTGCCAGCAGCTCGCCGGAGTCGCGGGGGACAGATACGCAGTATTTT

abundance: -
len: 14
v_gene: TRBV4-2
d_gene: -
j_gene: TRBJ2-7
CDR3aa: CASSSSGPDYEQYF
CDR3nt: TGTGCCAGCAGCAGTAGCGGTCCCGACTACGAGCAGTACTTC

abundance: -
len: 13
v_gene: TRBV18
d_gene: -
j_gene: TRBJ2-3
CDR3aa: CASSPPGTDTQYF
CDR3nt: TGTGCCAGCTCACCACCCGGGACAGATACGCAGTATTTT

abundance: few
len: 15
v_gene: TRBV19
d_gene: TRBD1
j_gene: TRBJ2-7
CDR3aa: CASPLGSDRGYEQYF
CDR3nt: TGTGCCAGTCCCCTTGGATCGGACAGGGGTTACGAGCAGTACTTC

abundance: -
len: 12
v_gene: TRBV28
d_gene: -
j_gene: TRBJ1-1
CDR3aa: CATFIRGREAFF
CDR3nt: TGTGCCACTTTTATCAGAGGAAGAGAAGCTTTCTTT

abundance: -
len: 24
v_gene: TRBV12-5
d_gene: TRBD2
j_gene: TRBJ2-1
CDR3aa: CASGLVRSLAGVPNSLSSYNEQFF
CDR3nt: TGTGCTAGTGGTTTGGTACGGTCGCTAGCGGGTGTCCCAAATTCCTTAAGCTCCTACAATGAGCAGTTCTTC

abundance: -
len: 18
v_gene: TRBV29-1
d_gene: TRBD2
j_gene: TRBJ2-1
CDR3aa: CSVEEGLAGGSSYNEQFF
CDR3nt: TGCAGCGTTGAAGAAGGACTAGCGGGAGGGAGCTCCTACAATGAGCAGTTCTTC

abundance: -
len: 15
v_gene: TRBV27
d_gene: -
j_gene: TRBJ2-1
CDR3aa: CASSILGSAYNEQFF
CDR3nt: TGTGCCAGCAGTATACTAGGGTCCGCCTACAATGAGCAGTTCTTC

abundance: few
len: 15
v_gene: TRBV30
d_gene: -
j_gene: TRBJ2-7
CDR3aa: CAWSVLRGGSYEQYF
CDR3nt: TGTGCCTGGAGTGTACTCAGGGGTGGCTCCTACGAGCAGTACTTC